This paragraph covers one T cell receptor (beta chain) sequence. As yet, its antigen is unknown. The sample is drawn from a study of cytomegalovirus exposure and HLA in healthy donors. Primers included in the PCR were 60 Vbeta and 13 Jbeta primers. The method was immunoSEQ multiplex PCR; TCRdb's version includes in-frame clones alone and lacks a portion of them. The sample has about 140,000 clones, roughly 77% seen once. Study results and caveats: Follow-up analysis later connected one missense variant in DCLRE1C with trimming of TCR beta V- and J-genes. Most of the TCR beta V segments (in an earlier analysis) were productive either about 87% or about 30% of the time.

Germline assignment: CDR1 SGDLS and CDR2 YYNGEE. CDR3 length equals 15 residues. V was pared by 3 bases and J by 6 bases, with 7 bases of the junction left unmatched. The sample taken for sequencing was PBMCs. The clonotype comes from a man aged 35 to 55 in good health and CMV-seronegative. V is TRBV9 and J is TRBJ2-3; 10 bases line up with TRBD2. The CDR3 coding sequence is TGTGCCAGCAGCGCAGCGGGGGGGCCGGCCGATACGCAGTATTTT. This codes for CASSAAGGPADTQYF.